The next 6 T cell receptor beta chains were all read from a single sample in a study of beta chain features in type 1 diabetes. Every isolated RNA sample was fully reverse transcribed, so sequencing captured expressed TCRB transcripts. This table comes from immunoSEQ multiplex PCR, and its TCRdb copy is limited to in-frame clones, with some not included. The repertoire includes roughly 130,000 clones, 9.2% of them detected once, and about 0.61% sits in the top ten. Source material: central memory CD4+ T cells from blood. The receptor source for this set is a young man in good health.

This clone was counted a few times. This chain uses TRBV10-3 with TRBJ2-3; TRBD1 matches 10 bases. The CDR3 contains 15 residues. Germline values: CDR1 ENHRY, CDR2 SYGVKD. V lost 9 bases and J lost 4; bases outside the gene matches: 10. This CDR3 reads CAINRRQGAADTQYF. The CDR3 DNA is TGTGCCATAAACAGGAGACAGGGGGCAGCAGATACGCAGTATTTT.

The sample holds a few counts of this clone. CDR3 residues: CASSSRTGSYEQYF. CDR3 nucleotides: TGTGCCAGCAGCTCCCGGACAGGGTCCTACGAGCAGTACTTC. This chain uses TRBV7-2 with TRBJ2-7, with 8 bases matching TRBD1. Germline CDR1 reads SGHTA; CDR2 reads FQGNSA. This CDR3 is built from 14 residues. Trimming took 4 bases from V and 1 from J; bases not matched to a gene: 3.

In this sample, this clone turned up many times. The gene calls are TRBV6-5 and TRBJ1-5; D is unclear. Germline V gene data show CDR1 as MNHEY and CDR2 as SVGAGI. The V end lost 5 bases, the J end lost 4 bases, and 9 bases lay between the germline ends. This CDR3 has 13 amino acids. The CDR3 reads CASSLQQNQPQHF. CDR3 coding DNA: TGTGCCAGCAGTCTACAACAGAATCAGCCCCAGCATTTT.

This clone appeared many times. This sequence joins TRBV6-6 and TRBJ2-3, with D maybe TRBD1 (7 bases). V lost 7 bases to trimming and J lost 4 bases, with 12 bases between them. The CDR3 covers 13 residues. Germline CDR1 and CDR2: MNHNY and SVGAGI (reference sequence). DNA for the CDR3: TGTGCCAGCATGCAGGGGGGAGCAGATACGCAGTATTTT. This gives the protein CASMQGGADTQYF.

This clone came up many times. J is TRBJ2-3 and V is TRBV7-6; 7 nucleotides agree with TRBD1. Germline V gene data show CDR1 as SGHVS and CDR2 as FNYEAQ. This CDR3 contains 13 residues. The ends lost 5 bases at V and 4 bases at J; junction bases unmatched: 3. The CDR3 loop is CASSMGQPDTQYF. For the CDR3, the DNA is TGTGCCAGCAGCATGGGACAGCCAGATACGCAGTATTTT.

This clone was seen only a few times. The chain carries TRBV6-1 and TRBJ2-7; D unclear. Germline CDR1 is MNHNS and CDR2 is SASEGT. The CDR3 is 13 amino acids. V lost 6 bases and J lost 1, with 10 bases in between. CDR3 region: CASREISSYEQYF. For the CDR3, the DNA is TGTGCCAGCAGAGAGATTAGTTCCTACGAGCAGTACTTC.